A selection of T cell receptor beta chains follows, all from one sample in a study of blood T cells in healthy people across ages. TCRdb redid the calling of the 5' RACE reads with MiXCR, one entry per CDR3 protein. The sample has some 760,000 distinct CDR3 sequences; 20% to 25% are singletons. The data were also submitted as part of a second study, on T cells of mothers and their children.

Specimen: blood. The receptor set was obtained from a boy between 10 and 17 years old in good health. Each CDR3 is given with its conserved first and last residue. D genes are given only for firm matches. Not every row has a clone size; where given, it reads once, few, many or a size class.

J: TRBJ1-1; D: TRBD1; size: NA; V: TRBV5-1; DNA: TGCGCCAGCAGCCAAGGACAGGGGATGAACACTGAAGCTTTCTTT; CDR3: CASSQGQGMNTEAFF
J: TRBJ2-7; D: NA; size: many; V: TRBV7-8; DNA: TGTGCCAGCAGCGCCGGGACCGCCTACGAGCAGTACTTC; CDR3: CASSAGTAYEQYF
J: TRBJ1-5; D: NA; size: NA; V: TRBV19; DNA: TGTGCCAGTCAGGATCAGAGCAATCAGCCCCAGCATTTT; CDR3: CASQDQSNQPQHF
J: TRBJ2-5; D: NA; size: few; V: TRBV7-3; DNA: TGTGCCAGCAGCTTGGGCCCCGCAGGGGAGACCCAGTACTTC; CDR3: CASSLGPAGETQYF
J: TRBJ2-2; D: NA; size: NA; V: TRBV28; DNA: TGTGCCAGCACCTCGTCCACCGGGGAGCTGTTTTTT; CDR3: CASTSSTGELFF
J: TRBJ2-7; D: NA; size: few; V: TRBV27; DNA: TGTGCCAGCAGTCACGGGCCCACCTACGAGCAGTACTTC; CDR3: CASSHGPTYEQYF
J: TRBJ2-1; D: TRBD2; size: NA; V: TRBV3-1; DNA: TGTGCCAGCGGCCTAGCGGGCTACAATGAGCAGTTCTTC; CDR3: CASGLAGYNEQFF
J: TRBJ2-3; D: NA; size: NA; V: TRBV14; DNA: TGTGCCAGCAGCCAAGTCGGGAATTGGAATACGCAGTATTTT; CDR3: CASSQVGNWNTQYF
J: TRBJ1-2; D: NA; size: few; V: TRBV12-3/TRBV12-4; DNA: TGTGCCAGCAGTCCGAGGGCAGGGCCAGATTATGGCTACACCTTC; CDR3: CASSPRAGPDYGYTF
J: TRBJ1-1; D: NA; size: NA; V: TRBV7-6; DNA: TGTGCCAGCAGCTTATTTTCTGCAGGGTTCACTGAAGCTTTCTTT; CDR3: CASSLFSAGFTEAFF
J: TRBJ2-7; D: NA; size: few; V: TRBV7-2; DNA: TGTGCCAGCAGTTCCCGGGGCGGGGAAACCTACGAGCAGTACTTC; CDR3: CASSSRGGETYEQYF
J: TRBJ2-5; D: TRBD1; size: NA; V: TRBV7-9; DNA: TGTGCCAGCAGCCCCACGACAGGGGTAGAGACCCAGTACTTC; CDR3: CASSPTTGVETQYF
J: TRBJ1-5; D: TRBD1; size: few; V: TRBV24-1; DNA: TGTGCCACCAGTGAAACCGGACAGGGATACAATCAGCCCCAGCATTTT; CDR3: CATSETGQGYNQPQHF
J: TRBJ2-1; D: TRBD1; size: few; V: TRBV7-3; DNA: TGTGCCAGCAGCCCTGAAGACAGGGGGCCTTATGAGCAGTTCTTC; CDR3: CASSPEDRGPYEQFF
J: TRBJ1-2; D: NA; size: NA; V: TRBV19; DNA: TGTGCGCTAAAATCGGGGGACTATGGCTACACCTTC; CDR3: CALKSGDYGYTF
J: TRBJ2-3; D: NA; size: NA; V: TRBV6-2/TRBV6-3; DNA: TGTGCCAGCAGTTACTCGTTGGATACGCAGTATTTT; CDR3: CASSYSLDTQYF
J: TRBJ2-2; D: NA; size: NA; V: TRBV5-5; DNA: TGTGCCAGCAGCACATGGACAGTTAACACCGGGGAGCTGTTTTTT; CDR3: CASSTWTVNTGELFF
J: TRBJ2-1; D: NA; size: NA; V: TRBV28; DNA: TGTGCCAGCAGTTTATCCACAGGGCCGGTTACCTACAATGAGCAGTTCTTC; CDR3: CASSLSTGPVTYNEQFF
J: TRBJ2-7; D: NA; size: NA; V: TRBV28; DNA: TGTGCCAGCAGTTTATTCAGCCAAGGCCCTGGGAAAGGTTCCTACGAGCAGTACTTC; CDR3: CASSLFSQGPGKGSYEQYF
J: TRBJ2-1; D: NA; size: NA; V: TRBV14; DNA: TGTGCCAGCAGCCAAGATCAAGCGAATGAGCAGTTCTTC; CDR3: CASSQDQANEQFF
J: TRBJ1-1; D: NA; size: NA; V: TRBV5-1; DNA: TGCGCCAGCAGCAGGGGAGGGGGGGAAACTGAAGCTTTCTTT; CDR3: CASSRGGGETEAFF
J: TRBJ1-2; D: NA; size: few; V: TRBV27; DNA: TGTGCCAGCAGTCAGAGGGATGGCTACACCTTC; CDR3: CASSQRDGYTF
J: TRBJ2-1; D: NA; size: few; V: TRBV6-2/TRBV6-3; DNA: TGTGCCAGCAGTTACAGGTGGGGGCGTTTAAACAATGAGCAGTTCTTC; CDR3: CASSYRWGRLNNEQFF
J: TRBJ2-7; D: TRBD1; size: NA; V: TRBV27; DNA: TGTGCCAGCAGTTTACGGGGGGGGACAGGGGAGTACGAGCAGTACTTC; CDR3: CASSLRGGTGEYEQYF
J: TRBJ2-7; D: TRBD2; size: NA; V: TRBV7-2; DNA: TGTGCCAGCAGCTGGGCGGGAGGGTACGAGCAGTACTTC; CDR3: CASSWAGGYEQYF
J: TRBJ2-5; D: TRBD1; size: few; V: TRBV7-2; DNA: TGTGCCAGCAGCTTTGGGGACAGGGGTGGAGAGACCCAGTACTTC; CDR3: CASSFGDRGGETQYF
J: TRBJ2-3; D: TRBD2; size: few; V: TRBV4-2; DNA: TGTGCCAGCAGCCAAGATCGAACGGGGGGGCAGACAGATACGCAGTATTTT; CDR3: CASSQDRTGGQTDTQYF
J: TRBJ1-2; D: TRBD1; size: NA; V: TRBV28; DNA: TGTGCCAGCAGTCCGCCCCCCCGGACAGGCTATGGCTACACCTTC; CDR3: CASSPPPRTGYGYTF
J: TRBJ1-1; D: NA; size: NA; V: TRBV7-2; DNA: TGTGCCAGCAGCTTATGGACACTGAACACCGAAGCTTTCTTT; CDR3: CASSLWTLNTEAFF
J: TRBJ2-5; D: TRBD2; size: few; V: TRBV9; DNA: TGTGCCAGCAGCGTAAGCGGGTCCAGCGGGGGGGAAGAGACCCAGTACTTC; CDR3: CASSVSGSSGGEETQYF
J: TRBJ2-7; D: TRBD2; size: NA; V: TRBV5-5; DNA: TGTGCCAGCAGCTTAAGACTAGCGGAGTACATTACCTACGAGCAGTACTTC; CDR3: CASSLRLAEYITYEQYF
J: TRBJ1-2; D: NA; size: few; V: TRBV4-3; DNA: TGCGCCAGCAGCCAAGAGGTCCTACTAGGCTACACCTTC; CDR3: CASSQEVLLGYTF
J: TRBJ2-1; D: NA; size: NA; V: TRBV11-1; DNA: TGTGCCAGCAGCTTAGGAGGGGACTGGGAGCAGTTCTTC; CDR3: CASSLGGDWEQFF
J: TRBJ1-4; D: NA; size: NA; V: TRBV12-3/TRBV12-4; DNA: TGTGCCAGCAGTTCTAACAATGAAAAACTGTTTTTT; CDR3: CASSSNNEKLFF
J: TRBJ1-4; D: TRBD1; size: NA; V: TRBV4-1; DNA: TGCGCCAGCAGCCAAGGACAGGGGACGGGGGAAAAACTGTTTTTT; CDR3: CASSQGQGTGEKLFF
J: TRBJ1-2; D: TRBD1; size: NA; V: TRBV7-6; DNA: TGTGCCAGCAGCATAGGGACAGCGTATTTTTTGGAGCCCAACTATGGCTACACCTTC; CDR3: CASSIGTAYFLEPNYGYTF